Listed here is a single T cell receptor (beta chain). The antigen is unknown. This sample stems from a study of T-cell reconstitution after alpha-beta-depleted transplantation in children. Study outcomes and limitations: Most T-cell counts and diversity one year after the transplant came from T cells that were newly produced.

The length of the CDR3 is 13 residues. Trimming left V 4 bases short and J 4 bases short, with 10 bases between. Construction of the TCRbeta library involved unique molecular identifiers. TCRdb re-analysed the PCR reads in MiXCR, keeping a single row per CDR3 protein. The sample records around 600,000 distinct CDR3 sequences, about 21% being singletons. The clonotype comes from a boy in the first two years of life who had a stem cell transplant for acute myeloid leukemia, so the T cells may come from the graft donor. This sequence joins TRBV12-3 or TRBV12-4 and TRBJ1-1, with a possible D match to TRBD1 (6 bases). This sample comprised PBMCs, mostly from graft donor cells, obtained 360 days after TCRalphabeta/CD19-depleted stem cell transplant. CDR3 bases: TGTGCCAGCAGTTACAGGGTTTTCACTGAAGCTTTCTTT. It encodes CASSYRVFTEAFF.